This TCR beta chain was documented in a study of T cells in Graves' hyperthyroidism and ophthalmopathy. Findings and limits, study-wide: Before onset, by a median of about six months, the model predicted ophthalmopathy. Researchers found most expanded thyroid clonotypes above 0.001 in blood as well.

Diagnoses used clinical symptoms, serum thyroxine and TRAb, thyroid ultrasound and orbital computed tomography. PBMCs were sourced from more than 9 ml fresh peripheral blood. A few counts support this clonotype. Its antigen is unidentified. Regions amplified from RNA transcripts were the TCR beta CDR3 regions. A set of HTBI primers served as the primers for a first-round RT-PCR of the TCR CDR3. From the multiplex PCR reads, TCRdb called clonotypes with MiXCR, one entry per CDR3 protein. The sample has hundreds of thousands of distinct CDR3 sequences, approximately 14% seen once; the top ten hold around 12%. Germline CDR1 and CDR2: SGHRS and YFSETQ. V lost 0 bases and J lost 3; bases outside the gene matches: 9. The CDR3 sequence is 17 residues long.

What was sequenced was blood. V gene TRBV5-1 combines with J gene TRBJ2-1, with 7 bases fitting TRBD2. The origin of this receptor is a woman aged 45-65 years with Graves' ophthalmopathy. The CDR3: CASSLGASGLYYNEQFF. The CDR3 nucleotides are TGCGCCAGCAGCTTGGGGGCTAGCGGTTTGTACTACAATGAGCAGTTCTTC.